This passage covers 21 T cell receptor beta chains from one sample sequenced in a study of CD8 T cells in ankylosing spondylitis. One entry per CDR3 protein, called by TCRdb with MiXCR from the 5' RACE reads. This table has around 160,000 distinct CDR3 sequences, approximately 10% appearing once. Sequenced: blood, either unsorted or a sorted T cell fraction (not recorded which). Receptors were obtained from a male donor with ankylosing spondylitis or in good health (not recorded which).

V gene TRBV6-1 combines with J gene TRBJ1-5; TRBD1 is a possible D gene (5 bases). V was clipped by 5 bases and J by 0 bases, with 14 bases between them. The CDR3 consists of 16 residues. Germline CDR1 MNHNS, CDR2 SASEGT. The CDR3 protein is CASSPTRGYSNQPQHF. CDR3 nucleotide sequence: TGTGCCAGCAGTCCAACTCGGGGGTATAGCAATCAGCCCCAGCATTTT.

This clonotype has at least ten counts. V gene TRBV11-2 combines with J gene TRBJ1-6; D is unclear. The CDR3 totals 12 residues. The germline V gene encodes CDR1 SGHAT and CDR2 FQNNGV. With 5 bases removed from V and 7 bases from J, the gap between germline ends came to 6 bases. The CDR3 loop is CASSLRNSPLHF. For the CDR3, the DNA is TGTGCCAGCAGCCTCAGAAATTCACCCCTCCACTTT.

This clonotype was counted many times. The chain links TRBV6-5 to TRBJ2-3; D unclear. The CDR3 is 16 residues long. The V end lost 4 bases, the J end lost 1 base, and 15 bases lay between the germline ends. The germline CDR1 and CDR2 sequences are MNHEY and SVGAGI. The CDR3 DNA follows: TGTGCCAGCAGTTTCTCGACTTCCCGCCGCACAGATACGCAGTATTTT. Protein product: CASSFSTSRRTDTQYF.

For this clonotype: The junction differs from germline at one of its ends, possibly a read error. This chain uses TRBV2 with TRBJ2-3; the D gene is possibly TRBD1 (6 bases). CDR3 length: 14 amino acids. Germline V CDR1 and CDR2: SNHLY, FYNNEI. CDR3 loop: CASSEGIRTDAQYF. The CDR3 DNA sequence: TGTGCCAGCAGTGAGGGGATTCGGACAGATGCGCAGTATTTT.

This clonotype turned up a few times. V usage is TRBV6-1 and J usage is TRBJ2-2, with D perhaps given as TRBD1 or TRBD2 (6 bases each). The germline V gene encodes CDR1 MNHNS and CDR2 SASEGT. CDR3 length: 14 amino acids. V was trimmed by 8 bases and J by 0 bases, leaving 10 bases between them. CDR3 protein: CASGGGANTGELFF. The CDR3 DNA reads as TGTGCCAGCGGAGGGGGAGCGAACACCGGGGAGCTGTTTTTT.

Ten or more counts support this clonotype. The chain is built from TRBV10-3 and TRBJ1-2, with D possibly TRBD1 on 6 matching bases. Germline-derived CDR1 and CDR2 are ENHRY and SYGVKD. The CDR3 sequence is 14 residues long. Trimming cost V 8 bases and J 4 bases, with 17 bases left between them. The CDR3 loop reads CAISGQSPLYGYTF. The CDR3 DNA follows: TGTGCCATCTCCGGACAGTCCCCACTCTATGGCTACACCTTC.

This clonotype has more than one count but fewer than ten. The chain is built from TRBV29-1 and TRBJ2-2; D possibly matches TRBD1 or TRBD2 (5 bases each). The CDR3 contains 20 residues. The germline V gene has CDR1 SQVTM and CDR2 ANQGSEA. The V gene lost 6 bases and the J gene lost 3 bases, with 32 bases spanning the gap. The CDR3 here is CSVPHGMERAPMGDTGELFF. The CDR3 DNA reads TGCAGCGTCCCCCACGGTATGGAGCGCGCACCAATGGGGGACACCGGGGAGCTGTTTTTT.

This clonotype appeared many times. This chain links TRBV6-6 with TRBJ1-2; TRBD1 is a possible D gene (5 bases). The germline gives CDR1 MNHNY, CDR2 SVGAGI (reference sequence). V lost 2 bases and J lost 8, with 12 bases in between. This CDR3 is 13 amino acids long. The CDR3 sequence: CASSYARAGGYTF. The CDR3 DNA reads as TGTGCCAGCAGTTACGCCAGGGCCGGCGGCTACACCTTC.

The table lists this clonotype with many counts. This rearrangement joins TRBV20-1 to TRBJ2-5; D remains ambiguous. This CDR3 contains 10 residues. Trimming removed 6 bases from V and 7 bases from J, with 9 bases in between. The V gene's germline CDR1 is DFQATT and CDR2 SNEGSKA (reference sequence). The CDR3 nucleotides are TGCAGTGCAGTTTCGGGGACCCAGTACTTC. This sequence encodes CSAVSGTQYF.

This clonotype was detected ten times or more. This rearrangement joins TRBV5-5 to TRBJ1-3, with unresolved D. Germline assignment: CDR1 SGHKS and CDR2 YYEKEE (reference sequence). The ends were cut back, 0 bases at V and 0 bases at J, with 7 bases in the middle. This CDR3 contains 15 residues. The chain's CDR3 is CASSLEGFSGNTIYF. CDR3 nucleotides: TGTGCCAGCAGCTTGGAAGGCTTCTCTGGAAACACCATATATTTT.

In this sample, this clonotype turned up many times. This sequence joins TRBV20-1 and TRBJ2-5, with TRBD2 identical over 13 bases. Unmatched junction bases numbered 4, after V lost 6 bases and J lost 3 bases. CDR1 and CDR2 from the germline V gene are DFQATT and SNEGSKA (reference sequence). CDR3 length: 14 residues. The CDR3 DNA is TGCAGTGCCGGGACTAGCGGGGTTAAAGAGACCCAGTACTTC. Protein sequence: CSAGTSGVKETQYF.

This clonotype occurred many times. The chain employs TRBV20-1 and TRBJ2-7; no clear D gene. Germline V gene data show CDR1 as DFQATT and CDR2 as SNEGSKA (reference sequence). V lost 5 bases and J 3 bases, leaving 14 bases between the germline ends. The CDR3 length is 13 residues. CDR3 in amino acids: CSAVGRALYEQYF. The CDR3 coding sequence is TGCAGTGCTGTCGGCCGGGCGCTCTACGAGCAGTACTTC.

The table lists this clonotype with many counts. The gene calls are TRBV7-6 and TRBJ2-1; a weak D match, TRBD1 (6 bases). Germline loops: CDR1 SGHVS, CDR2 FNYEAQ. This CDR3 is 14 amino acids long. Trimming pared 3 bases from V and 7 bases from J, leaving 13 bases between. The CDR3 sequence: CASSLLAQGNEQFF. CDR3 nucleotide sequence: TGTGCCAGCAGCTTGCTAGCCCAGGGGAATGAGCAGTTCTTC.

The V and J genes are TRBV19 and TRBJ1-2, with D perhaps matching TRBD1 (6 bases). V lost 6 bases and J lost 4, with 12 bases in between. The CDR3 consists of 13 residues. CDR1 is LNHDA, CDR2 SQIVND, per germline (reference sequence). DNA of the CDR3: TGTGCCAGTAGGGCAGGGGCAGCCTATGGCTACACCTTC. This sequence encodes CASRAGAAYGYTF. The variable domain in full, with the rest retrieved from reference TRBV19 and TRBJ1-2, is DGGITQSPKYLFRKEGQNVTLSCEQNLNHDAMYWYRQDPGQGLRLIYYSQIVNDFQKGDIAEGYSVSREKKESFPLTVTSAQKNPTAFYLCASRAGAAYGYTFGSGTRLTVV.

This clonotype was seen ten or more times. The CDR3 nucleotides read TGCGCCAGCAGCTCCCGACAGGGGCACCCTGAAGCTTTCTTT. Its translation is CASSSRQGHPEAFF. The chain recombines TRBV5-1 with TRBJ1-1; TRBD1 matches at 8 bases. There are 14 residues in the CDR3. Germline-derived CDR1 and CDR2 are SGHRS and YFSETQ. V gave up 3 bases and J gave up 6 bases; unmatched junction bases: 7.

The gene calls are TRBV7-9 and TRBJ1-4, with 8 nucleotides matching TRBD1. The CDR3 has 14 amino acids. V shed 5 bases and J 7 bases; nucleotides not matched to a gene: 6. The germline CDR1 and CDR2 sequences are SEHNR and FQNEAQ (reference sequence). The CDR3 is CASSDDRGGEKLFF. The DNA of the CDR3 is TGTGCCAGCAGCGACGACAGGGGTGGTGAAAAACTGTTTTTT.

This clonotype was seen a few times. This chain uses TRBV20-1 with TRBJ2-1; a possible D gene is TRBD2 (6 bases). CDR1 is DFQATT and CDR2 is SNEGSKA in the germline V gene (reference sequence). The CDR3 totals 13 residues. V was trimmed by 6 bases and J by 6 bases, leaving 15 bases between them. The CDR3 spells CSALSPGANEQFF. The DNA for the CDR3 is TGCAGTGCCCTATCCCCGGGAGCCAATGAGCAGTTCTTC.

This clonotype was found many times. The V and J genes are TRBV5-1 and TRBJ2-1; 10 nucleotides line up with TRBD2. This CDR3 is built from 17 residues. V lost 0 bases, J lost 3 bases, and 6 bases stayed unmatched. The germline V gene has CDR1 SGHRS and CDR2 YFSETQ. The CDR3 region is CASSLEPLAGGYNEQFF. CDR3 in DNA: TGCGCCAGCAGCTTGGAGCCCTTAGCGGGAGGCTACAATGAGCAGTTCTTC.

There are many counts of this clonotype. A junction boundary mismatches the germline segment, possibly from a read error. The gene calls are TRBV29-1 and TRBJ2-3, with 14 bases fitting TRBD2. In germline, CDR1 is SQVTM, CDR2 ANQGSEA. The CDR3 runs to 13 residues. The chain's CDR3 is CSVEERETSGRDF. For the CDR3, the DNA is TGCAGCGTTGAAGAGAGGGAGACTAGCGGGAGGGATTTT.

This clonotype was counted only a few times. The rearrangement links TRBV28 to TRBJ2-1, with 9 bases lining up with TRBD2. V was clipped by 5 bases and J by 3 bases; unmatched bases: 5. From germline, CDR1 is MDHEN and CDR2 SYDVKM. This CDR3 has 15 residues. CDR3 nucleotide sequence: TGTGCCAGCAGTGAAAGCGGGGGGATCTACAATGAGCAGTTCTTC. Its translation: CASSESGGIYNEQFF.

This clonotype has more than one count but fewer than ten. J is TRBJ2-3 and V is TRBV2, with 9 bases identical to TRBD1. The trim removed 6 bases at V and 3 bases at J, leaving 10 bases unmatched. Per the germline V gene, CDR1 is SNHLY and CDR2 is FYNNEI. The CDR3 contains 16 residues. Here the CDR3 reads CASRVDRGRGTDTQYF. CDR3 in DNA: TGTGCCAGCAGGGTGGACAGGGGACGAGGGACAGATACGCAGTATTTT. The complete variable domain, with remaining parts taken from reference TRBV2 and TRBJ2-3, reads EPEVTQTPSHQVTQMGQEVILRCVPISNHLYFYWYRQILGQKVEFLVSFYNNEISEKSEIFDDQFSVERPDGSNFTLKIRSTKLEDSAMYFCASRVDRGRGTDTQYFGPGTRLTVL.